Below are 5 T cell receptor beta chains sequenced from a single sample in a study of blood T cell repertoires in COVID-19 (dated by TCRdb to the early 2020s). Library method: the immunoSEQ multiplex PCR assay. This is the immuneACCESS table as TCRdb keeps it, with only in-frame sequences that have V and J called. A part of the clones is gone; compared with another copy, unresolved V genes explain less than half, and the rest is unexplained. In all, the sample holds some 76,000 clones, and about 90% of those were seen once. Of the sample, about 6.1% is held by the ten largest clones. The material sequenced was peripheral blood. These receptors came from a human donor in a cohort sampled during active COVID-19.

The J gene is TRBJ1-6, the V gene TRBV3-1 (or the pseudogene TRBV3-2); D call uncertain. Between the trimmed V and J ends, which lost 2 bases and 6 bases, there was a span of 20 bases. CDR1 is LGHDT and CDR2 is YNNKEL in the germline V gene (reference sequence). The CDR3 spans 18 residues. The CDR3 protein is CASSQRGLYPGVNSPLHF. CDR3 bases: TGTGCCAGCAGCCAAAGAGGATTGTATCCCGGGGTTAATTCACCCCTCCACTTT.

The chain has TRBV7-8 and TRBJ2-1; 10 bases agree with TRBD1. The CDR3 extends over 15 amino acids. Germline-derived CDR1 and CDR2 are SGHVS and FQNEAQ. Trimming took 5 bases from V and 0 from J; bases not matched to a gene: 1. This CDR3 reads CASSRDRGSYNEQFF. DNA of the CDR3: TGTGCCAGCAGCCGGGACAGGGGCTCCTACAATGAGCAGTTCTTC.

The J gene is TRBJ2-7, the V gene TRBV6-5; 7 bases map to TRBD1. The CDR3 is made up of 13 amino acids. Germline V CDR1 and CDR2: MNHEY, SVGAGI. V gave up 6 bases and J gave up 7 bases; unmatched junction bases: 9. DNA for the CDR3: TGTGCCAGCAGCGGACAGGCCCCGGGGGAGCAGTACTTC. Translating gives CASSGQAPGEQYF.

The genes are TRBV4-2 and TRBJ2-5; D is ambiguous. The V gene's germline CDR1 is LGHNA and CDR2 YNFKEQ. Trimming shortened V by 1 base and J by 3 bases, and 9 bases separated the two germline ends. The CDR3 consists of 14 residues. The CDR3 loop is CASSQGAVEETQYF. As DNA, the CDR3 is TGTGCCAGCAGCCAAGGGGCTGTCGAAGAGACCCAGTACTTC.

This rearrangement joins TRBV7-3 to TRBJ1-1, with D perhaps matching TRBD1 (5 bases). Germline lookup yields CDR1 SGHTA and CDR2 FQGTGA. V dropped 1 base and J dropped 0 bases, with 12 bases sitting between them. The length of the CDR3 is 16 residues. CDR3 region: CASSLMPRAMNTEAFF. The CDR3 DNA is TGTGCCAGCAGCTTAATGCCCAGGGCCATGAACACTGAAGCTTTCTTT.